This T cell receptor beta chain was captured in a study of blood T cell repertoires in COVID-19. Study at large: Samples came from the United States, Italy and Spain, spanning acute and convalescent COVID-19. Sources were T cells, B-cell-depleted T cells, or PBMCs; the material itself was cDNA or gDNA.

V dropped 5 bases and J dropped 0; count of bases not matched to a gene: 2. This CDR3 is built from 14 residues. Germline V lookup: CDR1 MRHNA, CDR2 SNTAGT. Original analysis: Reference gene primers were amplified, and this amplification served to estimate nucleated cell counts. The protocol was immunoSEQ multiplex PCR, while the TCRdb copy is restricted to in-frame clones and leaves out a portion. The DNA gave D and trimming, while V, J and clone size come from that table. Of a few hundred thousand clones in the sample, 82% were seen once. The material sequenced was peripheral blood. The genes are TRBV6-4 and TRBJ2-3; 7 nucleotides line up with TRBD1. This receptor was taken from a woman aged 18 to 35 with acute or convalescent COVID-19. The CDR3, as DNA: TGTGCCAGCAGTCCACAGGGGAGCACAGATACGCAGTATTTT. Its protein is CASSPQGSTDTQYF.